The subject of this entry is one T cell receptor beta chain. Per the authors' pipeline: How many nucleated cells were present was estimated from reference gene primer amplification. The protocol was immunoSEQ multiplex PCR, while the TCRdb copy is restricted to in-frame clones and leaves out a portion. V and J calls and clone size are given by that table; D and trimming were obtained from the DNA. The data show 150,000 to 200,000 clones, around 80% seen once. The data were taken from a study of blood T cell repertoires in COVID-19. For the study at large: Sources were T cells, B-cell-depleted T cells, or PBMCs; the material itself was cDNA or gDNA.

Those enrolled in Seattle joined during active infection and were followed longitudinally afterward. This sequence was found in a woman aged 70-85 years with COVID-19, enrolled during active disease. Sample: peripheral blood.

The CDR3, as DNA: TGTGCCAGTAGTAGCGGGAGGGCCTACACCGGGGAGCTGTTTTTT. Its protein product is CASSSGRAYTGELFF. The chain recombines TRBV19 with TRBJ2-2; TRBD2 aligns across 9 bases. V lost 4 bases and J lost 3; bases outside the gene matches: 3. This CDR3 has 15 amino acids. Germline CDR1 is LNHDA and CDR2 is SQIVND (reference sequence).